Sequencing of this T cell receptor (beta chain) was carried out in a study of beta chain features in type 1 diabetes. For the study at large: The patients were much like the healthy donors in age, gender and cell yields.

The CDR3 extends over 12 amino acids. Per the germline V gene, CDR1 is MDHEN and CDR2 is SYDVKM. With 5 bases clipped from V and 12 bases from J, the junction kept 8 bases outside the gene matches. The entirety of the isolated RNA underwent reverse transcription, so expressed TCRB transcripts were sequenced. Clones were sequenced by immunoSEQ multiplex PCR, and TCRdb holds only the in-frame ones, with some missing. The sample records 900,000 or so clones, 17% being singletons. The table lists this clone with a few counts. Purity of each sorted population was above 98%. The receptor was isolated from a woman between 18 and 29 years old in good health. This chain uses TRBV28 with TRBJ2-3; TRBD2 aligns across 7 bases. Sequencing input: naive CD4+ T cells from blood. The CDR3 region is CASSRASGSQYF. CDR3 nucleotide sequence: TGTGCCAGCAGTCGGGCTAGCGGATCTCAGTATTTT.